Listed below are T cell receptor beta chains from one sample, sequenced in a study of T cell changes during pregnancy in multiple sclerosis. Clones were sequenced by immunoSEQ multiplex PCR, and TCRdb holds only the in-frame ones, with some missing. In the table there are around 45,000 clones, around 93% of which are singletons. The starting material was CD4+ T cells from peripheral blood mononuclear cells, obtained before pregnancy. The receptor source for this set is a female donor with multiple sclerosis, enrolled in a pregnancy study. Each CDR3 is given with its conserved first and last residue. D genes are given only for firm matches. Where a row states a size, it is once, few, many or the class of an expanded clone; other rows omit it.

TRBJ1-1	TRBV5-4	TRBD1	-	CASSLDRASEAFF	TGTGCCAGCAGCCTGGACAGGGCTAGTGAAGCTTTCTTT
TRBJ2-5	TRBV9	TRBD1	few	CASSETGTGAAETQYF	TGTGCCAGCAGCGAAACCGGGACAGGGGCAGCGGAGACCCAGTACTTC
TRBJ2-1	TRBV7-3	TRBD2	-	CASSLGGTSGGPHNEQFF	TGTGCCAGCAGCTTAGGTGGGACTAGCGGGGGGCCCCACAATGAGCAGTTCTTC
TRBJ2-3	TRBV6-5	TRBD1	-	CASSYFGQASTDTQYF	TGTGCCAGCAGTTACTTCGGACAGGCGAGCACAGATACGCAGTATTTT
TRBJ1-6	TRBV9	TRBD1	few	CASSVHPGQGSSPLHF	TGTGCCAGCAGCGTCCATCCGGGACAGGGGAGTTCACCCCTCCACTTT
TRBJ1-4	TRBV4-3	-	-	CASSQDESANEKLFF	TGCGCCAGCAGCCAAGACGAATCGGCTAATGAAAAACTGTTTTTT
TRBJ2-7	TRBV7-8	TRBD2	-	CASSLGEGRMGEQYF	TGTGCCAGCAGCTTAGGGGAGGGGCGGATGGGCGAGCAGTACTTC
TRBJ1-2	TRBV6-5	-	-	CASSYSSGGGGYTF	TGTGCCAGCAGTTACTCATCGGGGGGCGGGGGCTACACCTTC
TRBJ2-7	TRBV19	TRBD2	-	CASSDKRGWSYEQYF	TGTGCCAGTAGTGATAAGCGGGGCTGGTCCTACGAGCAGTACTTC
TRBJ2-2	TRBV6-4	TRBD1	-	CASSGTGETGELFF	TGTGCCAGCAGTGGGACAGGAGAAACCGGGGAGCTGTTTTTT
TRBJ2-1	TRBV29-1	-	-	CSVEPRGVYEQFF	TGCAGCGTTGAACCCAGGGGGGTCTATGAGCAGTTCTTC
TRBJ2-5	TRBV9	-	-	CASSAHRTNQETQYF	TGTGCCAGCAGCGCCCACAGGACCAACCAAGAGACCCAGTACTTC
TRBJ1-2	TRBV7-2	TRBD1	-	CATDLTGAFAGGYTF	TGTGCCACCGATCTTACAGGGGCATTCGCGGGGGGCTACACCTTC
TRBJ1-2	TRBV7-2	TRBD1	once	CASSWDSYGYTF	TGTGCCAGCAGCTGGGACAGCTATGGCTACACCTTC
TRBJ1-6	TRBV7-3	-	-	CASSLMNTARGNSPLHF	TGTGCCAGCAGCTTAATGAACACAGCCCGGGGTAATTCACCCCTCCACTTT
TRBJ2-7	TRBV29-1	TRBD1	-	CSVGTGGGPEQYF	TGCAGCGTGGGGACAGGCGGCGGACCCGAGCAGTACTTC
TRBJ1-1	TRBV5-6	TRBD1	-	CASSYTGADTEAFF	TGTGCCAGCAGCTATACAGGGGCAGACACTGAAGCTTTCTTT
TRBJ2-5	TRBV9	-	once	CASSVGEQETQYF	TGTGCCAGCAGCGTAGGGGAGCAAGAGACCCAGTACTTC
TRBJ2-2	TRBV7-9	TRBD2	-	CASSLGQRGTGELFF	TGTGCCAGCAGCTTAGGGCAGCGGGGGACCGGGGAGCTGTTTTTT
TRBJ1-1	TRBV11-2	-	-	CASSQQVFMNTEAFF	TGTGCCAGCAGCCAACAGGTTTTCATGAACACTGAAGCTTTCTTT
TRBJ1-5	TRBV2	-	-	CASSPDNQPQHF	TGTGCCAGCAGTCCAGACAATCAGCCCCAGCATTTT
TRBJ2-3	TRBV6-5	TRBD2	-	CASSYLSSGGPNTQYF	TGTGCCAGCAGTTACCTATCTAGCGGGGGGCCTAATACGCAGTATTTT
TRBJ2-7	TRBV7-2	TRBD1	-	CASSSSTTGAPYEQYF	TGTGCCAGCAGCTCGAGCACCACAGGGGCCCCCTACGAGCAGTACTTC
TRBJ2-2	TRBV4-1	TRBD2	-	CASSQDRPGGGNTGELFF	TGCGCCAGCAGCCAAGATAGGCCCGGGGGGGGGAACACCGGGGAGCTGTTTTTT
TRBJ1-1	TRBV19	-	-	CASRTAGVNTEAFF	TGTGCCAGTAGGACAGCGGGGGTGAACACTGAAGCTTTCTTT
TRBJ1-5	TRBV4-1	TRBD1	-	CASSQDRWTGTGGSQPQHF	TGCGCCAGCAGCCAGGATCGTTGGACCGGGACAGGGGGCTCTCAGCCCCAGCATTTT
TRBJ1-2	TRBV25-1	-	-	CASTRGYGYTF	TGTGCCAGCACAAGGGGCTATGGCTACACCTTC
TRBJ1-1	TRBV6-1	TRBD1	-	CASNLGQANTEAFF	TGTGCCAGTAACCTGGGACAGGCGAACACTGAAGCTTTCTTT
TRBJ2-5	TRBV19	-	-	CASSIPRVVGRETQYF	TGTGCCAGTAGTATTCCCCGAGTTGTGGGGAGGGAGACCCAGTACTTC
TRBJ2-3	TRBV4-2	TRBD2	-	CASSQEDSTSGAPYTQYF	TGTGCCAGCAGCCAAGAAGACAGTACTAGCGGGGCTCCTTATACGCAGTATTTT
TRBJ1-5	TRBV5-4	TRBD1	-	CASSHGTGAARQPQHF	TGTGCCAGCAGCCATGGGACAGGGGCAGCAAGACAGCCCCAGCATTTT
TRBJ1-6	TRBV5-6	-	once	CASSAVRGRRSPLHF	TGTGCCAGCAGCGCGGTGCGGGGGCGACGCTCACCCCTCCACTTT
TRBJ2-5	TRBV10-3	TRBD2	-	CAISAGGGLETQYF	TGTGCCATCAGTGCGGGCGGGGGGCTGGAGACCCAGTACTTC
TRBJ2-3	TRBV5-1	-	-	CASSSGLGDGDTQYF	TGCGCCAGCAGCTCGGGACTGGGTGATGGAGATACGCAGTATTTT
TRBJ2-5	TRBV6-1	-	-	CASSEGTSLQETQYF	TGTGCCAGCAGTGAAGGGACTTCCTTACAAGAGACCCAGTACTTC
TRBJ2-5	TRBV4-2	TRBD1	-	CASSQGLGQGAGETQYF	TGTGCCAGCAGCCAAGGGTTGGGACAGGGGGCTGGGGAGACCCAGTACTTC
TRBJ1-2	TRBV6-6	TRBD1	-	CASRRPTTGGVGYTF	TGTGCCAGCAGGCGACCCACGACAGGGGGCGTGGGCTACACCTTC
TRBJ1-1	TRBV4-2	-	few	CASIQEDRGNTEAFF	TGTGCCAGCATCCAAGAGGACAGAGGGAACACTGAAGCTTTCTTT
TRBJ2-2	TRBV6-5	-	-	CASSYAGANTGELFF	TGTGCCAGCAGTTATGCGGGGGCTAACACCGGGGAGCTGTTTTTT
TRBJ2-1	TRBV25-1	TRBD2	-	CASSEVAGVYNEQFF	TGTGCCAGCAGTGAAGTAGCGGGGGTATACAATGAGCAGTTCTTC
TRBJ1-1	TRBV7-2	TRBD1	-	CASSFRWDRHSEAFF	TGTGCCAGCAGCTTTCGATGGGACAGGCACTCTGAAGCTTTCTTT
TRBJ2-1	TRBV7-9	TRBD2	few	CASSERGGRNEQFF	TGTGCCAGCTCGGAGCGGGGGGGCCGGAATGAGCAGTTCTTC
TRBJ1-1	TRBV18	TRBD1	-	CASSVGTDTEAFF	TGTGCCAGCTCAGTCGGGACAGACACTGAAGCTTTCTTT
TRBJ2-3	TRBV7-8	-	once	CASSPPVRVGDTQYF	TGTGCCAGCAGCCCACCAGTGAGGGTTGGAGATACGCAGTATTTT
TRBJ1-5	TRBV10-3	-	-	CAIRGAGGNQPQHF	TGTGCCATCAGGGGAGCGGGGGGGAATCAGCCCCAGCATTTT
TRBJ1-2	TRBV7-2	TRBD1	-	CASSLVQGQGYTF	TGTGCCAGCAGCTTAGTGCAGGGACAGGGCTACACCTTC
TRBJ2-7	TRBV7-9	-	once	CASSLSGSYEQYF	TGTGCCAGCAGCTTATCGGGAAGCTACGAGCAGTACTTC
TRBJ2-5	TRBV7-7	TRBD2	-	CASSLGGLLQETQYF	TGTGCCAGCAGCTTGGGAGGGCTACTCCAAGAGACCCAGTACTTC
TRBJ1-2	TRBV20-1	-	-	CSATSSYGYTF	TGCAGTGCTACCTCTTCCTATGGCTACACCTTC
TRBJ2-3	TRBV18	TRBD1	-	CASSTSPGGSVGDTQYF	TGTGCCAGCTCAACCAGCCCAGGGGGCTCCGTTGGAGATACGCAGTATTTT
TRBJ2-2	TRBV10-2	TRBD1	-	CASSTTGGKTGELFF	TGCGCCAGCAGCACGACAGGGGGGAAGACCGGGGAGCTGTTTTTT
TRBJ1-3	TRBV19	-	-	CASSSESGNTIYF	TGTGCCAGTAGTTCAGAATCTGGAAACACCATATATTTT
TRBJ2-1	TRBV9	TRBD2	-	CASSTTGTSVNEQFF	TGTGCCAGCAGCACAACCGGGACTAGCGTCAATGAGCAGTTCTTC
TRBJ2-4	TRBV13	TRBD2	-	CASSILAGGLYGKNIQYF	TGTGCCAGCAGCATTCTAGCGGGGGGGCTGTACGGCAAAAACATTCAGTACTTC
TRBJ1-1	TRBV5-1	-	-	CASSLIGEGNAFF	TGCGCCAGCAGCCTGATTGGGGAGGGGAATGCTTTCTTT